The 20 T cell receptor beta chains listed next were all sequenced from one sample in a study of response to subunit inactivated influenza vaccine listed by TCRdb under 2018. To prepare the library, RT-PCR was applied. This sample was sequenced with an Illumina HiSeq 2500. TCRdb passed the public sequencing reads through fastp at Q25 and MiXCR, retaining productive beta sequences. Merged by CDR3 protein, the rows form single entries marked with the most common genes and DNA. This sample gives around 180,000 distinct CDR3 sequences in total; about a tenth of them show up just once. The top ten constitute roughly 10% of the sample. Specimen: non-naive T cells sorted from PBMCs, collected on the day of vaccination. In light of the paper, this sample's cell subset or site label describes: memory T cell fraction. Receptors originate from a man aged 45 to 65 who received an inactivated influenza vaccine. Donor details come from another sample of the same person, matched by shared clones.

The chain couples TRBV27 to TRBJ2-3; D ambiguous. V was cut by 5 bases and J by 2 bases, with 11 bases left in between. The CDR3 consists of 14 residues. Germline CDR1 reads MNHEY; CDR2 reads SMNVEV (reference sequence). The CDR3 region has the DNA TGTGCCAGCAGTGCCGAAGATTCCACAGATACGCAGTATTTT. This codes for CASSAEDSTDTQYF.

Concerning this clonotype itself: A read error may be the cause here, since a much bigger clone is one base away. The genes are TRBV14 and TRBJ2-1; D gene uncertain. In germline, CDR1 is SGHDN, CDR2 FVKESK. The CDR3 spans 11 residues. V was cut by 3 bases and J by 3 bases, with 0 bases left in between. The CDR3 bases are TGTGCCAGCAGCCACTACAATGAGCAGTTCTTC. Its translation: CASSHYNEQFF. Supplemented by reference TRBV14 and TRBJ2-1, the full variable domain reads EAGVTQFPSHSVIEKGQTVTLRCDPISGHDNLYWYRRVMGKEIKFLLHFVKESKQDESGMPNNRFLAERTGGTYSTLKVQPAELEDSGVYFCASSHYNEQFFGPGTRLTVL.

In this sample, this clonotype turned up many times. The V and J genes are TRBV5-1 and TRBJ2-1; 7 bases are a match to TRBD2. Germline trimming cut 4 bases from V and 0 bases from J; bases unmatched to any gene: 4. Germline CDR1 is SGHRS and CDR2 is YFSETQ. This CDR3 is built from 15 residues. The chain's CDR3 is CASSPREGSYNEQFF. The CDR3 DNA sequence: TGCGCCAGCAGCCCCAGGGAGGGCTCCTACAATGAGCAGTTCTTC.

The sample holds a few counts of this clonotype. The gene calls are TRBV7-8 and TRBJ2-6; D might be TRBD2 (6 bases). The CDR3 totals 16 residues. CDR1 and CDR2 (germline): SGHVS, FQNEAQ. Trimming stripped 3 bases from V and 4 bases from J, with 13 bases between. The chain's CDR3 is CASSLAGGTGANVLTF. For the CDR3, the DNA is TGTGCCAGCAGCTTGGCCGGGGGAACCGGGGCCAACGTCCTGACTTTC.

The CDR3 DNA reads as TGTGCCAGCAGCTTAGTCAAGAACGAGCAGTACTTC. Protein product: CASSLVKNEQYF. This chain uses TRBV7-2 with TRBJ2-7, with no clear D. V was pared by 1 base and J by 5 bases, with 6 bases between. CDR1 is SGHTA, CDR2 FQGNSA, per germline. The CDR3 is 12 residues long.

This clonotype was detected many times. This chain joins TRBV15 and TRBJ2-1, with a possible D match to TRBD2 (5 bases). The CDR3 extends over 14 amino acids. Looked up from germline, CDR1 is LNHNV and CDR2 is YYDKDF (reference sequence). The V end was cut by 6 bases, the J end by 3 bases, with 12 bases between. Written as DNA, the CDR3 is TGTGCCACCAGTTTTACGGGGAGCTACAATGAGCAGTTCTTC. Its translation: CATSFTGSYNEQFF.

This chain links TRBV20-1 with TRBJ1-2, with no clear D. This CDR3 has 13 residues. V was clipped by 3 bases and J by 6 bases, with 14 bases between them. CDR1 is DFQATT, CDR2 SNEGSKA, per germline (reference sequence). The CDR3 DNA follows: TGCAGTGCTAGGAACGGGATCACGGATGGCTACACCTTC. As protein: CSARNGITDGYTF.

In this sample, this clonotype turned up many times. The rearrangement uses TRBV4-2 and TRBJ2-1; the match to TRBD2 covers 12 bases. V shed 4 bases and J 8 bases; nucleotides not matched to a gene: 6. The CDR3 spans 15 residues. Germline-derived CDR1 and CDR2 are LGHNA and YNFKEQ. The CDR3 is CASSRASGRGDEQFF. CDR3 in DNA: TGTGCCAGCAGCCGAGCTAGCGGGAGGGGGGATGAGCAGTTCTTC.

Concerning this clonotype itself: Compared with germline, one end of the junction differs, possibly owing to a read error. The chain couples TRBV7-7 to TRBJ2-1; D tentatively reads TRBD1 or TRBD2 (5 bases each). Germline CDR1 reads SSHAT; CDR2 reads FNYEAQ (reference sequence). The CDR3 is 15 amino acids. CDR3 DNA: TGTGCTAGCAGCCTGGGACCCTCTAGGTACAATGAGCAGTTCTTC. Amino acids: CASSLGPSRYNEQFF.

This clonotype was seen ten or more times. This rearrangement joins TRBV29-1 to TRBJ1-1, with a possible D match to TRBD1 (6 bases). Germline V gene sequence: CDR1 SQVTM, CDR2 ANQGSEA. V was cut by 7 bases and J by 1 base, with 13 bases left in between. The CDR3 sequence is 13 residues long. The CDR3 is CSANRVGNTEAFF. CDR3 DNA: TGCAGCGCAAACAGGGTTGGGAACACTGAAGCTTTCTTT.

This chain links TRBV4-3 with TRBJ2-2; TRBD1 aligns across 7 bases. CDR3 length equals 16 residues. The V gene end was trimmed by 1 base and the J gene end by 5 bases; junction bases not matched to a gene: 7. CDR1 and CDR2 from the germline V gene are LGHNA and YSLEER. In nucleotides, the CDR3 is TGCGCCAGCAGCCAAGTTCCAGGGGGAAGGACCGGGGAGCTGTTTTTT. This gives the protein CASSQVPGGRTGELFF.

The chain recombines TRBV30 with TRBJ2-1; TRBD1 aligns across 7 bases. Trimming cost V 5 bases and J 3 bases; bases outside gene matches: 7. Germline CDR1 is GTSNPN and CDR2 is SVGIG (reference sequence). This CDR3 region has 14 residues. DNA of the CDR3: TGTGCCTGGGGCCGACAGGGCTACTACAATGAGCAGTTCTTC. It translates to CAWGRQGYYNEQFF. The full variable domain, its missing parts supplied by reference TRBV30 and TRBJ2-1, is SQTIHQWPATLVQPVGSPLSLECTVEGTSNPNLYWYRQAAGRGLQLLFYSVGIGQISSEVPQNLSASRPQDRQFILSSKKLLLSDSGFYLCAWGRQGYYNEQFFGPGTRLTVL.

This clonotype was recorded at least ten times. The chain recombines TRBV18 with TRBJ1-2; a weak D match, TRBD1 (5 bases). The ends were cut back, 1 base at V and 4 bases at J, with 19 bases in the middle. The CDR3 extends over 17 amino acids. Germline loops: CDR1 KGHSH, CDR2 LQKENI. DNA for the CDR3: TGTGCCAGCTCACCACAGATCGGGTCGTCAGGGACCTATGGCTACACCTTC. This encodes CASSPQIGSSGTYGYTF.

This clonotype was detected only a few times. V is TRBV10-3 and J is TRBJ2-5; D might be TRBD1 or TRBD2, each matching 7 bases. The CDR3 covers 15 residues. The V end was cut by 10 bases, the J end by 1 base, with 19 bases between. Germline assignment: CDR1 ENHRY and CDR2 SYGVKD. CDR3 DNA: TGTGCCACCGCCAGGGGGGGGAGATCCCAAGAGACCCAGTACTTC. It codes for CATARGGRSQETQYF.

This chain joins TRBV29-1 and TRBJ1-1, with D maybe TRBD1 (5 bases). Deletions cut 3 bases from V and 5 bases from J, with 13 bases between. This CDR3 is 13 amino acids long. CDR1 SQVTM and CDR2 ANQGSEA come from the germline V gene. CDR3 in DNA: TGCAGCGTTGATCCGACAGAGGGGACTGAAGCTTTCTTT. Translation gives CSVDPTEGTEAFF.

Many counts were recorded for this clonotype. The chain employs TRBV7-9 and TRBJ2-7; either TRBD1 or TRBD2 may supply D (7 bases each). Per germline, CDR1 SEHNR and CDR2 FQNEAQ (reference sequence). V was clipped by 4 bases and J by 4 bases, with 20 bases between them. The CDR3 runs to 16 residues. The CDR3 DNA reads TGTGCCAGCAGCTCCCCAGCTGGGAGGGGGCGATACGAGCAGTACTTC. Residues: CASSSPAGRGRYEQYF. Together with reference TRBV7-9 and TRBJ2-7, the CDR3 gives the full variable domain: DTGVSQNPRHKITKRGQNVTFRCDPISEHNRLYWYRQTLGQGPEFLTYFQNEAQLEKSRLLSDRFSAERPKGSFSTLEIQRTEQGDSAMYLCASSSPAGRGRYEQYFGPGTRLTVT.

This clonotype appeared a single time. The chain is built from TRBV6-2 or TRBV6-3 and TRBJ2-7; D may be TRBD2 (6 bases). Deletions cut 8 bases from V and 7 bases from J, with 24 bases between. CDR3 length: 15 residues. The germline gives CDR1 MNHEY, CDR2 SVGEGT. CDR3 amino acids: CASLPTGTGMREQYF. DNA for the CDR3: TGTGCCAGCCTTCCTACCGGGACTGGGATGAGGGAGCAGTACTTC.

This clonotype was detected a few times. The chain's CDR3 is CAISESGTGANEKLFF. Here the CDR3 DNA reads TGTGCCATCAGTGAGTCGGGTACCGGGGCTAATGAAAAACTGTTTTTT. The chain combines TRBV10-3 with TRBJ1-4, with D hard to call. V dropped 0 bases and J dropped 3 bases, with 11 bases sitting between them. Per the germline V gene, CDR1 is ENHRY and CDR2 is SYGVKD. The CDR3 is 16 amino acids.

The chain recombines TRBV7-8 with TRBJ2-5, with D possibly being TRBD2 (6 bases). The CDR3 is 14 amino acids. Germline CDR1 reads SGHVS; CDR2 reads FQNEAQ. V lost 1 base, J lost 7 bases, and 13 bases lay in between. CDR3 sequence (DNA): TGTGCCAGCAGCTTAGAAAGGAGGGATGGGACCCAGTACTTC. It specifies CASSLERRDGTQYF.

Many counts were recorded for this clonotype. The chain recombines TRBV15 with TRBJ2-6; TRBD2 matches at 8 bases. Germline CDR1 and CDR2: LNHNV and YYDKDF (reference sequence). The V and J ends lost 0 bases and 2 bases, in that order; junction bases with no gene match: 6. The CDR3 consists of 18 residues. The CDR3: CATSRDGRLAPGANVLTF. The CDR3 DNA reads as TGTGCCACCAGCAGAGATGGTCGACTAGCGCCTGGGGCCAACGTCCTGACTTTC.